This entry is about one T cell receptor (beta chain). The data were produced by immunoSEQ multiplex PCR, yet TCRdb's version contains in-frame clones alone and is incomplete. The top ten hold about 0.45% of the sample, which has roughly 79,000 clones, around nine tenths seen once. The sample originates from a study of T cell changes during pregnancy in multiple sclerosis. This CDR3 is 12 amino acids long. Germline trimming cut 10 bases from V and 4 bases from J; bases unmatched to any gene: 4. Germline CDR1 is ENHRY and CDR2 is SYGVKD. The TCR comes from a female donor with multiple sclerosis, enrolled in a pregnancy study. The chain employs TRBV10-3 and TRBJ2-7, with 10 bases that match TRBD1. The specimen comprised CD4+ T cells from peripheral blood mononuclear cells, sampled before pregnancy. CDR3 region: CATGQGVYEQYF. The CDR3 nucleotides read TGTGCCACCGGACAGGGGGTTTACGAGCAGTACTTC.